The sequence of this T cell receptor beta chain was determined in a study of blood T cell repertoires in COVID-19. In the study's own analysis: Nucleated cell counts were estimated from reference gene primer amplification. Assay used: immunoSEQ multiplex PCR; TCRdb lists only in-frame clones, some missing. The V and J calls and clone size come from that table; D and trimming were worked out from the DNA. The sample carries about 200,000 clones, 70% to 90% recorded once. Germline V lookup: CDR1 SGHKS, CDR2 YYEKEE (reference sequence). The CDR3 runs to 13 residues. V was cut by 3 bases and J by 0 bases, with 7 bases left in between.

The TCR was taken from a man in his fifties or sixties with active or convalescent COVID-19. J is TRBJ2-7 and V is TRBV5-5; D not resolved. The source material was peripheral blood. In DNA form, the CDR3 reads TGTGCCAGCAGCTCAGGCAGCTCCTACGAGCAGTACTTC. This gives the protein CASSSGSSYEQYF.